This TCR beta chain was sequenced in a study of blood T cell repertoires in COVID-19. V shed 5 bases and J shed 5 bases, with 13 bases lying between them. The CDR3 is 14 residues long. Per the germline V gene, CDR1 is SEHNR and CDR2 is FQNEAQ (reference sequence). As handled by the study authors: Researchers report that nucleated cell counts were estimated from reference gene primer amplification. TCRdb's table, derived via immunoSEQ multiplex PCR, lists solely in-frame clones and lacks some. V and J calls and clone size are those listed in that table; D and trimming were worked out from the DNA. In the table there are about 160,000 clones, roughly four fifths of which are singletons.

The clonotype originates from an elderly woman with acute or convalescent COVID-19. The source material was peripheral blood. V gene TRBV7-9 combines with J gene TRBJ1-5; D is perhaps TRBD1 (6 bases). The CDR3 DNA is TGTGCCAGCAGCCCCGGAGCAGGGGATCAGCCCCAGCATTTT. It yields the protein CASSPGAGDQPQHF.